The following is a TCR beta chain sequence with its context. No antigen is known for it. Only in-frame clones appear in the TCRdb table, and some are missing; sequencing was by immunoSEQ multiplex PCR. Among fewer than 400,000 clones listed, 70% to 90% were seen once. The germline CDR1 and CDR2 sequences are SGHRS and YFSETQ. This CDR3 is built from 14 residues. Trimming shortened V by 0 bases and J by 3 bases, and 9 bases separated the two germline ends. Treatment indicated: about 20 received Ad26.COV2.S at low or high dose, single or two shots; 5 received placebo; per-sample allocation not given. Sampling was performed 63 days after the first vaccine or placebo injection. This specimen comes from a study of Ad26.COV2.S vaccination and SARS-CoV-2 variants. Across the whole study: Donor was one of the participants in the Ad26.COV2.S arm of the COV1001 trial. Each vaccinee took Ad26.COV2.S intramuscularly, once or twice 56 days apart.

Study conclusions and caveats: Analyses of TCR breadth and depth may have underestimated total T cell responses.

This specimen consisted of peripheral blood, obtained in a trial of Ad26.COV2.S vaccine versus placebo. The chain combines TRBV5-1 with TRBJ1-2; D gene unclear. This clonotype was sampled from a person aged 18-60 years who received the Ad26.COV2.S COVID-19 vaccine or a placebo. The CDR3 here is CASSLGGRYYGYTF. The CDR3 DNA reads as TGCGCCAGCAGCTTGGGAGGGAGATACTATGGCTACACCTTC.